This TCR beta chain was documented in a study of T cell changes during pregnancy in multiple sclerosis. Germline-derived CDR1 and CDR2 are MDHEN and SYDVKM. CDR3 length equals 15 residues. The trim removed 5 bases at V and 4 bases at J, leaving 5 bases unmatched. Profiling relied on immunoSEQ multiplex PCR, and the TCRdb table lists in-frame clones only, not all of them. The sample carries almost 50,000 clones, about 91% recorded once. This TCR was recovered from a female donor with multiple sclerosis, enrolled in a pregnancy study. The rearrangement joins TRBV28 to TRBJ2-6; 7 bases match TRBD1. Material: peripheral blood, obtained after pregnancy. The CDR3 protein is CASSTRGPGANVLTF. CDR3 nucleotides: TGTGCCAGCAGTACAAGGGGGCCAGGGGCCAACGTCCTGACTTTC.